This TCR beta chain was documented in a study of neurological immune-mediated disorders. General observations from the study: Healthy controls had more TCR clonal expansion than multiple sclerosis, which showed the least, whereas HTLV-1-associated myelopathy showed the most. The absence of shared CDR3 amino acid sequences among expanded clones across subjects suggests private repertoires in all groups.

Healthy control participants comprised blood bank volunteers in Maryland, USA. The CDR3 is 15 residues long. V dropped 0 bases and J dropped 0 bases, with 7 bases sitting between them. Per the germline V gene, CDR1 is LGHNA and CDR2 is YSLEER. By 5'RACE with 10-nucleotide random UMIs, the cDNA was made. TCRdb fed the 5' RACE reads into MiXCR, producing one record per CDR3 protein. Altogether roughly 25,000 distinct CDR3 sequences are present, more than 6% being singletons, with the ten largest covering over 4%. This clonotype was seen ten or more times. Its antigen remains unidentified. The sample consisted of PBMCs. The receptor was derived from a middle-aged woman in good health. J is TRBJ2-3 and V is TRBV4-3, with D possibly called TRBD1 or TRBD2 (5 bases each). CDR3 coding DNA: TGCGCCAGCAGCCAAGATCGGGACAGCACAGATACGCAGTATTTT. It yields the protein CASSQDRDSTDTQYF.